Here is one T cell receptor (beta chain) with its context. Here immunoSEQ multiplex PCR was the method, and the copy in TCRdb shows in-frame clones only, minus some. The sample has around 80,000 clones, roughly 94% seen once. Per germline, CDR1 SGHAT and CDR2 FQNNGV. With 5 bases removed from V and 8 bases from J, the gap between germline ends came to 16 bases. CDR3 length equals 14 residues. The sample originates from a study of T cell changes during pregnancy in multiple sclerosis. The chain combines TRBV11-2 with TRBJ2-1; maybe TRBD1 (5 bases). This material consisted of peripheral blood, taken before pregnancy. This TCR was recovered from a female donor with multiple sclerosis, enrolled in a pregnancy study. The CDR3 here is CASSPLVRVYEQFF. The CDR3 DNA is TGTGCCAGCAGCCCCCTGGTCAGGGTCTATGAGCAGTTCTTC.